This TCR beta chain was obtained from a study of a mutant IDH1 vaccine in newly diagnosed glioma. Time point indicated: week 35, safety follow-up. In the vaccine, a single dose held 300 ug of the mutant IDH1 20-mer peptide, along with topical imiquimod. V shed 5 bases and J shed 8 bases, with 15 bases lying between them. CDR1 and CDR2 (germline): MDHEN, SYDVKM. CDR3 length: 13 amino acids. Comment on this clone: The antigen is not known.

Libraries were prepared by immunoSEQ multiplex PCR; TCRdb keeps only in-frame clonotypes and omits some of them. Of tens of thousands of clones listed, about nine tenths are singletons. The sequencing used PBMCs, collected from a glioma patient whose treatment included an IDH1 peptide vaccine. The TCR sequence derives from a man in his forties or fifties with glioma. The J gene is TRBJ1-2, the V gene TRBV28; D gene ambiguous. The CDR3 sequence is CASSTSWLGGYTF. In nucleotides, the CDR3 is TGTGCCAGCAGTACCTCTTGGCTGGGGGGCTACACCTTC.